The rows below give T cell receptor beta chains drawn from one sample of a study of CD8 T cells in Susac syndrome. TCRdb independently ran MiXCR on the immunoSEQ multiplex PCR reads; one entry per CDR3 protein. This table has 100,000 to 150,000 distinct CDR3 sequences, roughly 80% appearing once. The sequencing sample was made of CD8+ T cells from PBMCs. These receptors were taken from a human donor with multiple sclerosis. CDR3s include the opening cysteine and the closing phenylalanine or tryptophan. D genes are given only for firm matches. Clone size appears in some rows only: once, few, many, or a class for an expanded clone.

clone_size	v_call	j_call	d_call	cdr3_nt	cdr3_aa
once	TRBV6-5	TRBJ2-1	.	TGTGCCAGCACCCAGGGGGGAGAGTACAATGAGCAGTTCTTC	CASTQGGEYNEQFF
.	TRBV13	TRBJ2-4	.	TGTGCCAGCAGCCCTCAAAATGAAAACATTCAGTACTTC	CASSPQNENIQYF
.	TRBV5-6	TRBJ1-5	.	TGTGCCAGCAACGGGGGCAGGGTTAGGAGGGATCAGCCCCAGCATTTT	CASNGGRVRRDQPQHF
.	TRBV7-9	TRBJ1-4	.	TGTGCCAGCAGCTTACCCGGGGTTGGGGAAAAACTGTTTTTT	CASSLPGVGEKLFF
.	TRBV7-3	TRBJ2-1	TRBD2	TGTGCCAGCAGCGCGTTAGCGGGAGAAATATACAATGAGCAGTTCTTC	CASSALAGEIYNEQFF
few	TRBV6-2/TRBV6-3	TRBJ1-2	.	TGTGCCAGCAGTTACGGGAACTATGGCTACACCTTC	CASSYGNYGYTF
.	TRBV2	TRBJ1-5	TRBD1	TGTGCCGGAGCTAGGGACAGGGGAAATCAGCCCCAGCATTTT	CAGARDRGNQPQHF
.	TRBV27	TRBJ2-7	.	TGTGCCAGCAGTTCGCAGGGAGCTGCCTACGAGCAGTACTTC	CASSSQGAAYEQYF
.	TRBV24-1	TRBJ2-5	TRBD2	TGTGCCACCAGTGATTTGTCAGTACCAGCGGGGGAGACCCAGTACTTC	CATSDLSVPAGETQYF
.	TRBV4-1	TRBJ2-7	.	TGCGCCAGCAGCCTAGGGGTCGGGAACGAGCAGTACTTC	CASSLGVGNEQYF
.	TRBV24-1	TRBJ2-5	.	TGTGCCACCCGCAACAGGGACAAAGAGACCCAGTACTTC	CATRNRDKETQYF
.	TRBV7-9	TRBJ1-2	.	TGTGCCAGCAGCTTAGACTCCCGGGGAGCAAATGGCTACACCTTC	CASSLDSRGANGYTF
once	TRBV3-1	TRBJ2-5	.	TGTGCCAGCAGCCAAGATCGTTCGACGTACCAAGAGACCCAGTACTTC	CASSQDRSTYQETQYF
.	TRBV19	TRBJ1-1	.	TGTGCCAGTAGTATAGGGGGGCCCACTGAAGCTTTCTTT	CASSIGGPTEAFF
once	TRBV27	TRBJ1-5	.	TGTGCCAGCAGTTCTGGTCCCGCTGGAAATCAGCCCCAGCATTTT	CASSSGPAGNQPQHF
.	TRBV6-6	TRBJ2-1	TRBD2	TGTGCCAGCAGCGATCCTAGCGGGAGCTACAATGAGCAGTTCTTC	CASSDPSGSYNEQFF
.	TRBV6-4	TRBJ2-2	.	TGTGCCAGCAGTCCCTTCGGGGGAATGACCGGGGAGCTGTTTTTT	CASSPFGGMTGELFF
.	TRBV15	TRBJ2-1	.	TGTGCCACCAGCTGGGCCTACAATGAGCAGTTCTTC	CATSWAYNEQFF
.	TRBV25-1	TRBJ2-2	TRBD1	TGTGCCAGCAGTGAGCCGGGGACAGGGTCTCGCCGGGAGCTGTTTTTT	CASSEPGTGSRRELFF
.	TRBV19	TRBJ2-2	TRBD1	TGTGCCAGTAGTAGGGACAGGGGGTTGGCCGGGGAGCTGTTTTTT	CASSRDRGLAGELFF
.	TRBV6-2/TRBV6-3	TRBJ2-1	TRBD2	TGTGCCAGCAGTCAAGTTAGCGGGGGATCCTACAATGAGCAGTTCTTC	CASSQVSGGSYNEQFF
.	TRBV27	TRBJ2-4	.	TGTGCCACCAGCGGGTTGGAAAACATTCAGTACTTC	CATSGLENIQYF
.	TRBV24-1	TRBJ2-1	.	TGTGCCACCAGCACTTTTGGGAACGATGAGCAGTTCTTC	CATSTFGNDEQFF
.	TRBV28	TRBJ2-4	.	TGTGCCAGCAGATCTGTATTGGCCAAAAACATTCAGTACTTC	CASRSVLAKNIQYF
.	TRBV30	TRBJ1-4	TRBD1	TGTGCCTGGAGTCCTCGACAGGGGCGTAAACTGTTTTTT	CAWSPRQGRKLFF
.	TRBV5-6	TRBJ1-2	TRBD1	TGTGCCAGCAGCTTTCTCAGGGACAGATACCTCGGTGGCTACACCTTC	CASSFLRDRYLGGYTF
.	TRBV4-2	TRBJ2-1	.	TGTGCCAGCAGCGACAGGACTGAATCAAAGCTTAATGAGCAGTTCTTC	CASSDRTESKLNEQFF
few	TRBV6-1	TRBJ2-7	TRBD1	TGTGCCAGCAATGGACAGGGGCTCCACGAGCAGTACTTC	CASNGQGLHEQYF
.	TRBV6-5	TRBJ2-1	TRBD2	TGTGCCAGCACCGTTGGGGGGGGGACCTACAATGAGCAGTTCTTC	CASTVGGGTYNEQFF
.	TRBV7-8	TRBJ2-1	TRBD2	TGTGCCAGCAGCTTAGTTTATGGGACTAGCGGGAAGTGGCCGGATGAGCAGTTCTTC	CASSLVYGTSGKWPDEQFF
.	TRBV13	TRBJ1-4	.	TGTGCCAGCAGCTCCGCCGGGGAAAAACTGTTTTTT	CASSSAGEKLFF
.	TRBV6-2/TRBV6-3	TRBJ1-1	.	TGTGCCGGCCGGGCCGCAGGCGCGGTCACTGAAGCTTTCTTT	CAGRAAGAVTEAFF
.	TRBV7-9	TRBJ1-2	TRBD1	TGTGCCAGCAGCGATCCGGACCGGGACAGGGACAATGGCTACACCTTC	CASSDPDRDRDNGYTF
.	TRBV30	TRBJ2-7	TRBD1	TGTGCCTGGACGACAGGGGGCTACGACGAGCAGTACTTC	CAWTTGGYDEQYF
few	TRBV14	TRBJ1-2	.	TGTGCCAGCAGCCAAGATTTAGCAGGGTGGATCGGCTACACCTTC	CASSQDLAGWIGYTF
.	TRBV11-2	TRBJ2-5	TRBD2	TGTGCCAGCAGCTTAATAGCGGGAGGATTGGAGACCCAGTACTTC	CASSLIAGGLETQYF
.	TRBV7-2	TRBJ2-7	.	TGTGCCAGCAGGGACCGACGGGGTGGGGGAGGCGAGCAGTACTTC	CASRDRRGGGGEQYF
.	TRBV11-2	TRBJ1-5	.	TGTGCCAGCAGCTTAGTGGGAGTCAATCAGCCCCAGCATTTT	CASSLVGVNQPQHF
.	TRBV15	TRBJ2-7	.	TGTGCCACCAGCAGAGATCAGGAGGGCGCCGAGCAGTACTTC	CATSRDQEGAEQYF
.	TRBV7-2	TRBJ1-2	TRBD1	TGTGCCAGCAGCTTTGGGACAGGGGGCTACTATGGCTACACCTTC	CASSFGTGGYYGYTF
.	TRBV6-5	TRBJ2-1	.	TGTGCCAGCAGTTATTTTGGTGAGCAGTTCTTC	CASSYFGEQFF
once	TRBV11-2	TRBJ2-2	.	TGTGCCAGCAGCCTAGAGCGGGTGAACACCGGGGAGCTGTTTTTT	CASSLERVNTGELFF
once	TRBV5-5	TRBJ1-2	.	TGTGCCAGCAGCTTGGCCGGGAGTAACTATGGCTACACCTTC	CASSLAGSNYGYTF
.	TRBV12-3/TRBV12-4	TRBJ1-1	.	TGTGCCAGCAGCCAGGACGGTAACACTGAAGCTTTCTTT	CASSQDGNTEAFF
.	TRBV27	TRBJ1-3	.	TGTGCCAGCAGCCAAGTGAGGCCGACAAGCTCTGGAAACACCATATATTTT	CASSQVRPTSSGNTIYF